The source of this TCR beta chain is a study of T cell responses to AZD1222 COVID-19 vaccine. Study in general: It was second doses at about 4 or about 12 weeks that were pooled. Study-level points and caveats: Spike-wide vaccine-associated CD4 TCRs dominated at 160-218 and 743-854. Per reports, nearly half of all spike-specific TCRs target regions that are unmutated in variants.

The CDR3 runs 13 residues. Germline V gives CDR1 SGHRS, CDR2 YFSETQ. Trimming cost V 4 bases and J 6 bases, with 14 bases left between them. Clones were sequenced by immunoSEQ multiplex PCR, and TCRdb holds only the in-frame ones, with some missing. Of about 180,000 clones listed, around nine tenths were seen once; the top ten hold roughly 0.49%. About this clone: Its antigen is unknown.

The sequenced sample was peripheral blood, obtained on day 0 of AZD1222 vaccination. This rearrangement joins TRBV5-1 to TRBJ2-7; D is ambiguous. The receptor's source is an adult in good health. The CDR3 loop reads CASSPGGGFEQYF. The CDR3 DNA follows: TGCGCCAGCAGCCCCGGCGGTGGGTTCGAGCAGTACTTC. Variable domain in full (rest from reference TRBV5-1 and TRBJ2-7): KAGVTQTPRYLIKTRGQQVTLSCSPISGHRSVSWYQQTPGQGLQFLFEYFSETQRNKGNFPGRFSGRQFSNSRSEMNVSTLELGDSALYLCASSPGGGFEQYFGPGTRLTVT.